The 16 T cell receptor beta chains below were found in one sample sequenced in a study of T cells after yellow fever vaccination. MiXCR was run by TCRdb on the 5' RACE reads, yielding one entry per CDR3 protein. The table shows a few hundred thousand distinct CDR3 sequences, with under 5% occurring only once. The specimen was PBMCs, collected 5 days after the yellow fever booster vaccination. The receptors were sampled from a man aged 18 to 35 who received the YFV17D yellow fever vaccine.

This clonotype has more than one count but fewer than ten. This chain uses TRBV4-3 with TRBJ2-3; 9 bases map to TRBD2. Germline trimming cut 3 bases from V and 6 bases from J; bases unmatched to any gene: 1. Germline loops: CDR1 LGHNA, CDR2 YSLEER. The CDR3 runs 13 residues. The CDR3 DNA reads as TGCGCCAGCAGCCACCTAGCGGGGGATACGCAGTATTTT. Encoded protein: CASSHLAGDTQYF.

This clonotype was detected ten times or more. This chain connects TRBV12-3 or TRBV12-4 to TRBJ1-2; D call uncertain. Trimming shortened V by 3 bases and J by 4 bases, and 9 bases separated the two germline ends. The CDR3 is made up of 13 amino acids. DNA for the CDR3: TGTGCCAGCAGTTTCGGTCTGAGCTATGGCTACACCTTC. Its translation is CASSFGLSYGYTF.

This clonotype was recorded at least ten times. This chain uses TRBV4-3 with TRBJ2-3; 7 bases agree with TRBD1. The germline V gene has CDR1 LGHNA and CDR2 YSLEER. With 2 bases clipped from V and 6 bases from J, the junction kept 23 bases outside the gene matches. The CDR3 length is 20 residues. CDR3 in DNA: TGCGCCAGCAGCCAACTCGATACCGGGACAGCTGAGTGGAAATGGGATACGCAGTATTTT. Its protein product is CASSQLDTGTAEWKWDTQYF.

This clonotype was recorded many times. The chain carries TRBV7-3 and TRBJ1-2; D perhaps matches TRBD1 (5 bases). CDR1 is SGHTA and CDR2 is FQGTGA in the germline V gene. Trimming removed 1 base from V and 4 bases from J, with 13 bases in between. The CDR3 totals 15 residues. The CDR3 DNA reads TGTGCCAGCAGCTTAAACGGGGCAGCGAGCTATGGCTACACCTTC. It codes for CASSLNGAASYGYTF.

This CDR3 is CASSPLPGRYEQYV. The CDR3 bases are TGTGCCAGCAGCCCACTGCCAGGTCGCTACGAGCAGTACGTC. The V call is TRBV6-2 or TRBV6-3, the J call TRBJ2-7; D call uncertain. The CDR3 totals 14 residues. V gave up 6 bases and J gave up 3 bases, with 15 bases separating them. CDR1 and CDR2 from the germline V gene are MNHEY and SVGEGT.

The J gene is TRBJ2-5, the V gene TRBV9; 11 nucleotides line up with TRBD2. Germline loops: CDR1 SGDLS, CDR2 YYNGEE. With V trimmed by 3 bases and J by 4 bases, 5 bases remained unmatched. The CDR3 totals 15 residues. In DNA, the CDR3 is TGTGCCAGCAGCGCTTTAGCGGGGGGGCGAGAGACCCAGTACTTC. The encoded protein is CASSALAGGRETQYF.

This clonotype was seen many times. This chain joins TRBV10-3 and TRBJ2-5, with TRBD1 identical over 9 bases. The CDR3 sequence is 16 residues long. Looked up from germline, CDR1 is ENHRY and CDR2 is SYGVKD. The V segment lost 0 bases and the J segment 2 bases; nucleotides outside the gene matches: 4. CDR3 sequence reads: CAISESTGQGQETQYF. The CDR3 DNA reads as TGTGCCATCAGTGAGTCGACGGGACAGGGTCAAGAGACCCAGTACTTC.

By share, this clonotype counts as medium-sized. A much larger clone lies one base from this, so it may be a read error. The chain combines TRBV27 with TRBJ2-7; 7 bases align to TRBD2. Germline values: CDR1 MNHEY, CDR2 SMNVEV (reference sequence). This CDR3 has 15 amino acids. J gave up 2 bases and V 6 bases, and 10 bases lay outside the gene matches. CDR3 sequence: CASSHWGGTPYEQYF. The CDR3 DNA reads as TGTGCCAGCAGCCACTGGGGGGGTACGCCCTACGAGCAGTACTTC.

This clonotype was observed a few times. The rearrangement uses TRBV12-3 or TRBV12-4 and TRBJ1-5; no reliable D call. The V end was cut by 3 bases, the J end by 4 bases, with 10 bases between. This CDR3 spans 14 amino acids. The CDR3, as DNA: TGTGCCAGCAGTTTTATGGGAGGTAATCAGCCCCAGCATTTT. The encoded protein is CASSFMGGNQPQHF.

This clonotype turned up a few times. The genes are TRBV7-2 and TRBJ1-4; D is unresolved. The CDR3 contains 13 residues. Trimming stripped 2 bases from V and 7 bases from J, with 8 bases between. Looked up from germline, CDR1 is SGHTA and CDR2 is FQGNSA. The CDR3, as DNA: TGTGCCAGCAGCTTATATATGAGTGAAAAACTGTTTTTT. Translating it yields CASSLYMSEKLFF.

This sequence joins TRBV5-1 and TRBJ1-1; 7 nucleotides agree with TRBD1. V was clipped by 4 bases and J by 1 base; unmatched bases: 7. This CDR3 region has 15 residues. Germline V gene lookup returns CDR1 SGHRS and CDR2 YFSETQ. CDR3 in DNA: TGCGCCAGCAGCGACCGGACAGGTCGGAACACTGAAGCTTTCTTT. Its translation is CASSDRTGRNTEAFF.

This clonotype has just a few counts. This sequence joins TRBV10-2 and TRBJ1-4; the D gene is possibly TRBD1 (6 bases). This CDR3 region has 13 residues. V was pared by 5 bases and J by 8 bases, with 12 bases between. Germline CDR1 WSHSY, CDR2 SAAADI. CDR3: CASSRGKVEKLFF. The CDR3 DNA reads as TGCGCCAGCAGTAGGGGGAAGGTCGAAAAACTGTTTTTT.

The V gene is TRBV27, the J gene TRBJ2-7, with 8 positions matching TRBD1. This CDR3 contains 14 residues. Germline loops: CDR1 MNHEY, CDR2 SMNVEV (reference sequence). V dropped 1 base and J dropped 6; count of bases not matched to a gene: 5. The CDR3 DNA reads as TGTGCCAGCAGTTTATATGGACAGGGATCCGAGCAGTACGTC. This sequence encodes CASSLYGQGSEQYV.

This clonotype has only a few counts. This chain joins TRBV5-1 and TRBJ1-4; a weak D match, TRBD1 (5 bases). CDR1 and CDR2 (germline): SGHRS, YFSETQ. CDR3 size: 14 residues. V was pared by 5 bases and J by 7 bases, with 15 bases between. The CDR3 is CASSYRGAREKLFF. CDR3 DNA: TGCGCCAGCAGTTACCGTGGGGCGCGTGAAAAACTGTTTTTT.

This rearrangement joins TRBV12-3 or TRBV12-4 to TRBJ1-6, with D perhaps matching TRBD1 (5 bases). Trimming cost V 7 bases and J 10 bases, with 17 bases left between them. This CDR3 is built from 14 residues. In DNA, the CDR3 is TGTGCCAGCATGGAGCGGGACGGCTTCTCACCCCTCCACTTT. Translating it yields CASMERDGFSPLHF.

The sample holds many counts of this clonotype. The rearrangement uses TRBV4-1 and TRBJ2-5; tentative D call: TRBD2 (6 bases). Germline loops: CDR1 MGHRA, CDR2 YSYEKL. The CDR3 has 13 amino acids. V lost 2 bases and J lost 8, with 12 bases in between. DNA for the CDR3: TGCGCCAGCAGCCAATCCGACGGGGGTACCCAGTACTTC. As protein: CASSQSDGGTQYF.